Listed below are T cell receptor beta chains from one sample, sequenced in a study of post-analysis software for immune sequencing data. TCRdb fed the PCR reads into MiXCR, producing one record per CDR3 protein. The sample has about 770,000 distinct CDR3 sequences; around 46% are singletons. Input material: blood. These receptors were taken from a girl aged 10-17 years with multiple sclerosis. CDR3s include the opening cysteine and the closing phenylalanine or tryptophan. A D gene is named only where the DNA matches it firmly. Expanded clones are given a class, and other clones once, few, many or no size at all.

13 | TRBJ1-2 | TRBV30 | . | . | CAWSVWEDDGYTF | TGTGCCTGGAGTGTCTGGGAGGACGATGGCTACACCTTC
17 | TRBJ2-7 | TRBV5-1 | . | TRBD2 | CASSPAPLAGGYGEQYF | TGCGCCAGCAGCCCTGCCCCACTAGCGGGAGGATATGGCGAGCAGTACTTC
13 | TRBJ2-7 | TRBV7-9 | few | . | CASSSAQTYEQYF | TGTGCCAGCAGCTCGGCCCAAACTTACGAGCAGTACTTC
13 | TRBJ2-5 | TRBV12-3/TRBV12-4 | . | TRBD2 | CASRPLAGETQYF | TGTGCCAGCAGGCCTCTAGCGGGGGAGACCCAGTACTTC
14 | TRBJ2-3 | TRBV6-6 | . | . | CASRLVRVTDTQYF | TGTGCCAGCCGTTTGGTGCGGGTGACAGATACGCAGTATTTT
14 | TRBJ2-5 | TRBV7-2 | . | TRBD2 | CASSLDPGAGEQYF | TGTGCCAGCAGCTTAGACCCGGGAGCGGGAGAGCAGTACTTC
15 | TRBJ1-4 | TRBV29-1 | once | . | CSVEGEAHGYEKLFF | TGCAGCGTTGAAGGGGAGGCCCACGGGTATGAAAAACTGTTTTTT
12 | TRBJ1-5 | TRBV19 | . | . | CASSIIGQPQHF | TGTGCCAGTAGTATTATTGGTCAGCCCCAGCATTTT
16 | TRBJ2-1 | TRBV5-1 | few | TRBD2 | CASSFSGTSAVNEQFF | TGCGCCAGCAGCTTTAGTGGGACTAGCGCTGTTAATGAGCAGTTCTTC
15 | TRBJ1-2 | TRBV6-5 | . | TRBD1 | CASSPAPGQGYGYTF | TGTGCCAGCAGTCCCGCTCCGGGACAGGGATATGGCTACACCTTC
13 | TRBJ2-1 | TRBV15 | . | . | CATGRDRNNEQFF | TGTGCCACCGGCAGAGATCGAAACAATGAGCAGTTCTTC
13 | TRBJ2-5 | TRBV27 | few | . | CASNPMGPGEQYF | TGTGCCAGCAATCCCATGGGACCGGGGGAGCAGTACTTC
16 | TRBJ2-1 | TRBV10-3 | . | TRBD1 | CAISEATGTVYNEQFF | TGTGCCATCAGTGAGGCCACCGGGACAGTCTACAATGAGCAGTTCTTC
15 | TRBJ2-1 | TRBV5-1 | . | TRBD2 | CASSRGLAGVPEQFF | TGCGCCAGCAGCAGGGGACTAGCGGGAGTCCCTGAGCAGTTCTTC
16 | TRBJ2-2 | TRBV5-1 | . | TRBD1 | CASSSGPGTGGVELFF | TGCGCCAGCAGCTCAGGGCCCGGGACAGGGGGCGTGGAGCTGTTTTTT
16 | TRBJ2-7 | TRBV29-1 | . | TRBD2 | CSVEDISGEVFGEQYF | TGCAGCGTTGAAGACATTAGCGGGGAGGTTTTCGGCGAGCAGTACTTC
11 | TRBJ2-5 | TRBV12-3/TRBV12-4 | . | . | CASSSREEQYF | TGTGCCAGCAGTAGCAGGGAAGAGCAGTACTTC
14 | TRBJ2-1 | TRBV7-2 | . | . | CASSTRAALNEQFF | TGTGCCAGCAGCACCCGTGCGGCTCTTAATGAGCAGTTCTTC
13 | TRBJ1-4 | TRBV7-8 | . | . | CASSPWINEKLFF | TGTGCCAGCAGCCCGTGGATTAATGAAAAACTGTTTTTT
15 | TRBJ2-1 | TRBV2 | . | TRBD2 | CASSEALAGYNEQFF | TGTGCCAGCAGTGAAGCCTTAGCGGGATACAATGAGCAGTTCTTC
16 | TRBJ2-1 | TRBV5-1 | . | . | CASSTDASLTYNEQFF | TGCGCCAGCAGCACGGACGCTAGTCTAACCTACAATGAGCAGTTCTTC
15 | TRBJ1-4 | TRBV6-2/TRBV6-3 | few | TRBD1 | CASSYDRGTNEKLFF | TGTGCCAGCAGTTACGACAGGGGAACTAATGAAAAACTGTTTTTT
16 | TRBJ2-1 | TRBV12-3/TRBV12-4 | . | TRBD2 | CASSFGSGSTYNEQFF | TGTGCCAGCAGTTTTGGTAGCGGGAGCACCTACAATGAGCAGTTCTTC
15 | TRBJ2-1 | TRBV4-3 | few | . | CASSQDRDSPNEQFF | TGCGCCAGCAGCCAAGATCGGGACTCACCGAATGAGCAGTTCTTC
14 | TRBJ2-7 | TRBV7-8 | . | TRBD2 | CASSPGAGADEQYF | TGTGCCAGCAGCCCTGGGGCGGGAGCCGACGAGCAGTACTTC
15 | TRBJ2-1 | TRBV3-1 | few | . | CASELLGEYGNEQFF | TGTGCCAGCGAATTACTGGGGGAGTATGGCAATGAGCAGTTCTTC
13 | TRBJ2-7 | TRBV29-1 | . | . | CSVVFQYSYEQYF | TGCAGCGTCGTGTTTCAGTACTCCTACGAGCAGTACTTC
14 | TRBJ2-1 | TRBV10-3 | . | . | CAISGGASYNEQFF | TGTGCCATCAGTGGCGGAGCCTCCTACAATGAGCAGTTCTTC
14 | TRBJ2-5 | TRBV15 | . | TRBD2 | CATSRDRTSPEQYF | TGTGCCACCAGCAGAGATCGGACTAGTCCAGAGCAGTACTTC
14 | TRBJ2-1 | TRBV7-8 | . | . | CASSLGGVGNEQFF | TGTGCCAGCAGCCTCGGAGGAGTCGGGAATGAGCAGTTCTTC
14 | TRBJ2-7 | TRBV6-2/TRBV6-3 | . | . | CASSSPDKSYEQYF | TGTGCCAGCAGTTCCCCGGACAAATCCTACGAGCAGTACTTC
15 | TRBJ2-5 | TRBV24-1 | . | TRBD2 | CATSVPTSGEETQYF | TGTGCCACCAGTGTCCCGACTAGCGGAGAAGAGACCCAGTACTTC